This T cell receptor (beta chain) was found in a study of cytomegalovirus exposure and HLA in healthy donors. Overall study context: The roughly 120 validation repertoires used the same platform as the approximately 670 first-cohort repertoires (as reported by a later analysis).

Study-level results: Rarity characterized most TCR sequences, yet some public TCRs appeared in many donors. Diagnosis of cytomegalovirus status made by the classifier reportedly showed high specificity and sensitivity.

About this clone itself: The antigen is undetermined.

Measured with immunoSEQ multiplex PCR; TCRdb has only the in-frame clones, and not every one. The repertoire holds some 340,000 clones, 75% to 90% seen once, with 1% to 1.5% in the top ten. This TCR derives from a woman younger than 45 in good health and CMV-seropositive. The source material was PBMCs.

The CDR3 DNA reads as TGTGCCTGGAACTCGGGACTAGACACCGGGGAGCTGTTTTTT. It specifies CAWNSGLDTGELFF. The chain has TRBV30 and TRBJ2-2; TRBD2 agrees at 8 bases. CDR3 length: 14 amino acids. CDR1 and CDR2 from the germline V gene are GTSNPN and SVGIG (reference sequence). V lost 4 bases and J lost 3; bases outside the gene matches: 4.